A selection of T cell receptor beta chains follows, all from one sample in a study of OX40 agonist ivuxolimab in advanced cancers. TCRdb's table, derived via immunoSEQ multiplex PCR, lists solely in-frame clones and lacks some. This sample yields about 120,000 clones, of which around 91% are seen a single time; around 0.57% belongs to the top ten. Here the sequenced sample was CD4+ or CD8+ T cells sorted from blood, taken in a trial of the OX40 agonist ivuxolimab. All receptors derive from an adult with an advanced solid tumor such as melanoma, head and neck, liver or kidney cancer. Both conserved end residues are part of each CDR3. D genes are given only for firm matches. Part of the rows lack a size; the others show once, few, many or a class for expanded clones.

v_gene	j_gene	d_gene	abundance	CDR3aa	CDR3nt
TRBV6-5	TRBJ1-3	NA	NA	CASSFEGGSGNTIYF	TGTGCCAGCAGTTTCGAGGGAGGTTCAGGAAACACCATATATTTT
TRBV7-9	TRBJ1-1	TRBD1	NA	CASSTIDRETEAFF	TGTGCCAGCAGCACAATCGACAGGGAAACTGAAGCTTTCTTT
TRBV23-1	TRBJ2-3	TRBD1	NA	CASSQSHRGLTDTQYF	TGCGCCAGCAGTCAATCGCACAGGGGGTTAACAGATACGCAGTATTTT
TRBV5-8	TRBJ2-1	NA	NA	CASSLPIDEQFF	TGTGCCAGCAGTTTACCGATCGATGAGCAGTTCTTC
TRBV7-6	TRBJ1-6	NA	NA	CASSLDRNSPLHF	TGTGCCAGCAGCTTAGACCGAAATTCACCCCTCCACTTT
TRBV7-3	TRBJ2-2	NA	NA	CASSLNGLNTGELFF	TGTGCCAGCAGCTTAAACGGACTGAACACCGGGGAGCTGTTTTTT
TRBV5-3	TRBJ2-7	NA	NA	CARSFRYEQYF	TGTGCCAGAAGCTTTCGGTACGAGCAGTACTTC
TRBV5-1	TRBJ1-2	NA	NA	CASVRVFRKTYGYTF	TGCGCCAGCGTGCGCGTATTTCGAAAGACCTATGGCTACACCTTC
TRBV29-1	TRBJ2-5	NA	NA	CSVERWETQYF	TGCAGCGTTGAAAGGTGGGAGACCCAGTACTTC
TRBV27	TRBJ1-6	NA	NA	CASRITGAGGGNSPLHF	TGTGCCAGCAGGATAACCGGGGCCGGAGGGGGAAATTCACCCCTCCACTTT
TRBV11-2	TRBJ2-5	NA	NA	CASTTPGRGEETQYF	TGTGCCAGCACTACTCCGGGACGGGGAGAAGAGACCCAGTACTTC
TRBV27	TRBJ1-1	NA	NA	CASSPQGRYTEAFF	TGTGCCAGCAGTCCCCAGGGTAGGTACACTGAAGCTTTCTTT
TRBV7-2	TRBJ2-1	NA	NA	CASSLMAGEQFF	TGTGCCAGCAGCTTAATGGCTGGTGAGCAGTTCTTC
TRBV5-1	TRBJ1-6	NA	NA	CASSLAENAYNSPLHF	TGCGCCAGCAGCTTGGCCGAAAACGCCTATAATTCACCCCTCCACTTT
TRBV7-9	TRBJ1-6	TRBD1	NA	CASSSSGQNSPLHF	TGTGCCAGCAGCTCCTCGGGACAGAATTCACCCCTCCACTTT
TRBV6-5	TRBJ2-4	NA	NA	CASSYSPRGAKNIQYF	TGTGCCAGCAGTTACTCTCCCCGGGGAGCCAAAAACATTCAGTACTTC
TRBV18	TRBJ2-5	NA	NA	CASSPPQRYETQYF	TGTGCCAGCTCACCACCTCAGAGATATGAGACCCAGTACTTC
TRBV5-6	TRBJ2-7	TRBD1	NA	CASSLEVGTGASYEQYF	TGTGCCAGCAGCTTGGAGGTAGGGACAGGGGCTTCTTACGAGCAGTACTTC
TRBV6-1	TRBJ1-1	NA	NA	CASSDRMNTEAFF	TGTGCCAGCAGTGACAGAATGAACACTGAAGCTTTCTTT
TRBV7-7	TRBJ2-5	NA	NA	CASTVSAQETQYF	TGTGCTAGCACCGTTAGCGCACAAGAGACCCAGTACTTC
TRBV30	TRBJ1-1	NA	few	CAWSADSNTEAFF	TGTGCCTGGAGCGCGGATTCGAACACTGAAGCTTTCTTT
TRBV11-2	TRBJ1-1	NA	few	CASSLARSEAFF	TGTGCCAGCAGCTTAGCACGGTCTGAAGCTTTCTTT
TRBV7-9	TRBJ2-2	NA	NA	CASSPPAGGETGELFF	TGTGCCAGCAGCCCCCCGGCAGGGGGGGAGACCGGGGAGCTGTTTTTT
TRBV4-3	TRBJ1-4	NA	NA	CASSPRQATNEKLFF	TGCGCCAGCAGCCCCCGACAGGCAACTAATGAAAAACTGTTTTTT
TRBV28	TRBJ1-5	NA	NA	CASSEYLKGQPQHF	TGTGCCAGCAGCGAGTACCTGAAGGGGCAGCCCCAGCATTTT
TRBV6-1	TRBJ1-1	NA	NA	CASSDQGNTEAFF	TGTGCCAGCAGTGACCAGGGTAACACTGAAGCTTTCTTT
TRBV19	TRBJ1-1	TRBD1	NA	CASSRDRVRRTEAFF	TGTGCCAGTAGTAGGGACAGGGTGAGGAGGACTGAAGCTTTCTTT
TRBV28	TRBJ2-7	NA	NA	CASSSSSTSYEQYF	TGTGCCAGCAGTTCGAGCAGTACAAGCTACGAGCAGTACTTC
TRBV7-2	TRBJ2-5	NA	NA	CASSLALGSYQETQYF	TGTGCCAGCAGCTTAGCGCTAGGGTCGTACCAAGAGACCCAGTACTTC
TRBV7-2	TRBJ2-7	NA	NA	CASSPALVRDYEQYF	TGTGCCAGCAGCCCTGCCCTAGTTCGTGACTACGAGCAGTACTTC